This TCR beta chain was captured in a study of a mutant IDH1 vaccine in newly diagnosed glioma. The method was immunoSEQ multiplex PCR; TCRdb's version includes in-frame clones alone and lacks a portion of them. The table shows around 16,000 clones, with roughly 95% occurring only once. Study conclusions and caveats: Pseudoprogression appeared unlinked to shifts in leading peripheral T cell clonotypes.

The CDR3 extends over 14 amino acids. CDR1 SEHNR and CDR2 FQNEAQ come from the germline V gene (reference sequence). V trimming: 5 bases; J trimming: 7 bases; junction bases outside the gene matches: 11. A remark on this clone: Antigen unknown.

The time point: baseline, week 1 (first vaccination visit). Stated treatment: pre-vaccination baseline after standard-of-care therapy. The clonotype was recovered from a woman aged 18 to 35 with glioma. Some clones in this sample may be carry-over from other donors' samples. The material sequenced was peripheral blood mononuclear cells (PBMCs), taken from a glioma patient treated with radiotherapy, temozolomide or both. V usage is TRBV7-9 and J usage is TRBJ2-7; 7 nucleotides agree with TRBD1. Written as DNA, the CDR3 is TGTGCCAGCAGCGTCCACGAACAGGGGCGGGAGCAGTACTTC. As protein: CASSVHEQGREQYF.